The TCR beta chain described here comes from a study of Graves' ophthalmopathy and Graves' hyperthyroidism. The CDR3 has 15 residues. V gave up 0 bases and J gave up 0 bases, with 9 bases separating them. CDR1 and CDR2 from the germline V gene are SGDLS and YYNGEE. Points on this clonotype: A much larger clone lies one base from this, so it may be a read error. This CDR3 fails to terminate in the conserved phenylalanine or tryptophan, so it likely reflects a read error.

The sequenced template was RNA, covering the TCR beta CDR3 region. An opening RT-PCR round employed HTBI primers and preceded a second-round multiplex PCR. TCRdb re-called the multiplex PCR reads through MiXCR, storing one row per CDR3 protein. The data hold roughly 500,000 distinct CDR3 sequences, with approximately 15% observed a single time. Material: blood. The chain has TRBV9 and TRBJ1-2; D call uncertain. This TCR came from a woman under 40 with Graves' ophthalmopathy. This CDR3 is CASSVAGGSNYGYTY. In DNA form, the CDR3 reads TGTGCCAGCAGCGTAGCAGGCGGATCTAACTATGGCTACACCTAC.